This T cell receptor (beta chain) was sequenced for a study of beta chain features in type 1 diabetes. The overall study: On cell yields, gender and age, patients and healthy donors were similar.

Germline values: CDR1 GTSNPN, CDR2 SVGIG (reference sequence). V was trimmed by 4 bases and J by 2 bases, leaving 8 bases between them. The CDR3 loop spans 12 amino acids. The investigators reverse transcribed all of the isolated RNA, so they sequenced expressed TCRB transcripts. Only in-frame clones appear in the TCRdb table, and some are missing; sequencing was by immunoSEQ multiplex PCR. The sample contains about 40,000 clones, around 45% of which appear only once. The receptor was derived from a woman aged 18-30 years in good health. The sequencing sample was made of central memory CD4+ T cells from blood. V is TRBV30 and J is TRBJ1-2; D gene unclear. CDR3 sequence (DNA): TGTGCCTGGACCCAGGAAAACTATGGCTACACCTTC. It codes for CAWTQENYGYTF.